Listed below are T cell receptor beta chains from one sample, sequenced in a study of blood T cell repertoires in COVID-19. Method: immunoSEQ multiplex PCR; TCRdb's copy keeps in-frame clones and lacks some. The sample yields roughly 200,000 clones, roughly four fifths seen once. Sequences were obtained from peripheral blood. Receptor source: a woman of 80 years or more with COVID-19, enrolled during active disease. CDR3s include the opening cysteine and the closing phenylalanine or tryptophan. Each record gives: clone size, V gene, J gene, D gene, CDR3 protein, CDR3 DNA. D genes are given only for firm matches. Clone size is shown for a subset of rows, as once, few, many or a class of expanded clone.

>-|TRBV5-1|TRBJ1-1|-
CASSLLGATEAFF
TGCGCCAGCAGCTTATTGGGGGCCACTGAAGCTTTCTTT
>few|TRBV10-3|TRBJ2-5|TRBD1
CAIQGQIQETQYF
TGTGCCATTCAGGGACAGATCCAAGAGACCCAGTACTTC
>-|TRBV9|TRBJ2-1|-
CASSVGGFDNEQFF
TGTGCCAGCAGCGTAGGCGGGTTCGACAATGAGCAGTTCTTC
>-|TRBV7-3|TRBJ1-2|TRBD1
CASSPRTGGFGYTF
TGTGCCAGCAGCCCTCGGACAGGGGGGTTTGGCTACACCTTC
>-|TRBV6-1|TRBJ2-1|-
CASSERGGGNSYNEQFF
TGTGCCAGCAGTGAACGAGGGGGTGGGAACTCCTACAATGAGCAGTTCTTC
>few|TRBV5-1|TRBJ2-7|-
CASSFTGGGSYEQYF
TGCGCCAGCAGCTTCACCGGTGGAGGGTCCTACGAGCAGTACTTC
>-|TRBV7-6|TRBJ2-7|TRBD2
CASSTSGGNEQYF
TGTGCCAGCAGTACTAGCGGGGGCAACGAGCAGTACTTC
>-|TRBV9|TRBJ1-2|TRBD1
CASSVAGTGIRGYTF
TGTGCCAGCAGCGTAGCGGGGACAGGGATACGTGGCTACACCTTC
>-|TRBV11-3|TRBJ2-5|-
CAILRGLETQYF
TGTGCCATACTCAGGGGATTGGAGACCCAGTACTTC
>-|TRBV4-2|TRBJ1-2|-
CASSQDRSGGKFHGYTF
TGTGCCAGCAGCCAAGATCGGTCAGGAGGGAAATTTCATGGCTACACCTTC
>-|TRBV4-2|TRBJ2-5|TRBD1
CASSLLGTGQETQYF
TGTGCCAGCAGCCTTCTCGGGACAGGCCAAGAGACCCAGTACTTC
>many|TRBV7-9|TRBJ2-7|-
CASSESSYEQYF
TGTGCCAGCAGCGAGAGCTCCTACGAGCAGTACTTC
>-|TRBV6-2/TRBV6-3|TRBJ1-1|-
CASSSQGGAEAFF
TGTGCCAGCAGTAGTCAGGGCGGGGCTGAAGCTTTCTTT
>once|TRBV5-5|TRBJ2-7|-
CASSLGPSHSYEQYF
TGTGCCAGCAGCTTGGGGCCCTCGCACTCCTACGAGCAGTACTTC
>-|TRBV2|TRBJ1-2|-
CASSLRQGGYTF
TGTGCCAGCTCTCTAAGGCAGGGTGGCTACACCTTC
>-|TRBV28|TRBJ1-6|-
CASSFRGSPLHF
TGTGCCAGCAGTTTCCGAGGTTCACCCCTCCACTTT
>few|TRBV19|TRBJ1-1|TRBD1
CASSISGTGNTEAFF
TGTGCCAGTAGTATCAGTGGGACAGGGAACACTGAAGCTTTCTTT
>once|TRBV10-3|TRBJ1-4|-
CAIRAGEHEKLFF
TGTGCCATCAGAGCAGGGGAGCATGAAAAACTGTTTTTT
>-|TRBV2|TRBJ1-5|TRBD1
CASSEGGAGNQPQHF
TGTGCCAGCAGCGAAGGGGGCGCGGGCAATCAGCCCCAGCATTTT
>few|TRBV2|TRBJ2-1|TRBD2
CASSSGGYNEQFF
TGTGCCAGCAGCTCGGGGGGCTACAATGAGCAGTTCTTC
>-|TRBV6-2/TRBV6-3|TRBJ1-5|TRBD1
CASSWDRGGPPQHF
TGTGCCAGCAGTTGGGACAGGGGGGGTCCGCCCCAGCATTTT
>-|TRBV6-5|TRBJ1-5|TRBD1
CASSGQMYQPQHF
TGTGCCAGCTCGGGACAGATGTATCAGCCCCAGCATTTT
>-|TRBV6-1|TRBJ1-2|-
CASSERFYGYTF
TGTGCCAGCAGTGAGCGCTTCTATGGCTACACCTTC
>-|TRBV12-3/TRBV12-4|TRBJ2-2|TRBD1
CASRSTGTGELFF
TGTGCCAGCAGATCGACAGGGACCGGGGAGCTGTTTTTT
>-|TRBV6-6|TRBJ1-2|-
CASSTGYYGYTF
TGTGCCAGCAGTACAGGGTACTATGGCTACACCTTC
>-|TRBV5-4|TRBJ2-6|TRBD2
CASSLHSSGGPGANVLTF
TGTGCCAGCAGCTTGCATTCCAGCGGGGGGCCCGGGGCCAACGTCCTGACTTTC
>-|TRBV7-3|TRBJ2-4|-
CASSLDYKNIQYF
TGTGCCAGCAGCTTAGACTACAAAAACATTCAGTACTTC
>-|TRBV18|TRBJ2-3|-
CASSPQREPTDTQYF
TGTGCCAGCTCACCACAGAGAGAGCCCACAGATACGCAGTATTTT
>-|TRBV5-4|TRBJ2-3|TRBD1
CASSLWTGGDDTQYF
TGTGCCAGCAGCTTATGGACAGGGGGGGACGATACGCAGTATTTT
>-|TRBV9|TRBJ2-7|-
CASSVGLTYEQYF
TGTGCCAGCAGCGTAGGACTCACCTACGAGCAGTACTTC
>few|TRBV6-5|TRBJ1-2|-
CASGRDGYTF
TGTGCCAGCGGGAGAGATGGCTACACCTTC
>-|TRBV19|TRBJ2-5|TRBD2
CASSTPGLAGGETQYF
TGTGCCAGTAGTACTCCGGGACTAGCGGGAGGAGAGACCCAGTACTTC
>-|TRBV27|TRBJ2-1|TRBD1
CASSSDRVTYNEQFF
TGTGCCAGCAGTTCGGACAGGGTAACCTACAATGAGCAGTTCTTC
>-|TRBV19|TRBJ2-3|TRBD2
CASSIIGRSVTDTQYF
TGTGCCAGTAGTATAATCGGGAGGTCCGTCACAGATACGCAGTATTTT
>few|TRBV4-1|TRBJ2-1|-
CASSQPRFGGGPNEQFF
TGCGCCAGCAGCCAACCCCGGTTTGGGGGGGGCCCGAATGAGCAGTTCTTC
>-|TRBV7-2|TRBJ2-1|TRBD2
CASSSTSGPYNEQFF
TGTGCCAGCAGCTCGACTAGCGGGCCTTACAATGAGCAGTTCTTC
>few|TRBV5-1|TRBJ2-5|TRBD2
CASSLMGLAGVGYQETQYF
TGCGCCAGCAGCTTGATGGGACTAGCGGGAGTGGGGTACCAAGAGACCCAGTACTTC
>-|TRBV20-1|TRBJ1-1|-
CSQSRNTEAFF
TGCAGTCAGTCCAGGAACACTGAAGCTTTCTTT
>-|TRBV6-5|TRBJ2-5|-
CASSFANQETQYF
TGTGCCAGCAGTTTCGCTAACCAAGAGACCCAGTACTTC
>-|TRBV7-9|TRBJ1-4|TRBD1
CASSSGQVGVREKLFF
TGTGCCAGCAGCTCCGGACAGGTTGGGGTTCGTGAAAAACTGTTTTTT
>few|TRBV5-1|TRBJ2-1|-
CASSLESVSSYNEQFF
TGCGCCAGCAGCTTGGAATCGGTGAGCTCCTACAATGAGCAGTTCTTC
>-|TRBV4-1|TRBJ1-3|TRBD1
CASSQPTGFFSGNTIYF
TGCGCCAGCAGCCAACCGACAGGGTTTTTCTCTGGAAACACCATATATTTT
>-|TRBV28|TRBJ1-5|-
CASSLRESGNQPQHF
TGTGCCAGCAGTTTGAGGGAATCGGGCAATCAGCCCCAGCATTTT
>-|TRBV19|TRBJ2-6|-
CASSIYTGANVLTF
TGTGCCAGTAGTATTTACACTGGGGCCAACGTCCTGACTTTC
>-|TRBV7-2|TRBJ1-2|-
CASSYDPAGGYTF
TGTGCCAGCAGCTATGACCCCGCCGGGGGCTACACCTTC
>-|TRBV5-1|TRBJ1-4|TRBD1
CASSLTGVNEKLFF
TGCGCCAGCAGCTTGACAGGGGTGAATGAAAAACTGTTTTTT